The entry below gives a single TCR beta chain sequence along with its context. Its cognate antigen is unknown. The authors prepared the TCRbeta library with unique molecular identifiers. TCRdb independently ran MiXCR on the PCR reads; one entry per CDR3 protein. The table lists 600,000 or so distinct CDR3 sequences, 23% of them singletons. Trimming shortened V by 5 bases and J by 4 bases, and 14 bases separated the two germline ends. The CDR3 has 14 residues. These data belong to a study of T-cell reconstitution after alpha-beta-depleted transplantation in children. Whole-study findings and limits: Reports say that about two months after transplant, the alpha-beta T cells came out of several hundred graft clones that had expanded. After one year, T-cell counts and TCRbeta diversity mostly came from new T cells.

The chain recombines TRBV12-3 or TRBV12-4 with TRBJ1-2; no reliable D call. The source was PBMCs, mostly from graft donor cells, collected 360 days after TCRalphabeta/CD19-depleted stem cell transplant. The clonotype originates from a boy less than two years old who had a stem cell transplant for acute myeloid leukemia, so the T cells may come from the graft donor. CDR3 in amino acids: CASSRLNSGYGYTF. CDR3 nucleotides: TGTGCCAGCAGTCGCCTAAACTCGGGCTATGGCTACACCTTC.